This T cell receptor beta chain stems from a study of OX40 agonist ivuxolimab in advanced cancers. For context, the study as a whole: Ivuxolimab was a fully human IgG2 agonistic monoclonal antibody targeting the costimulatory receptor OX40 (CD134). Among the roughly 50 dose-escalation patients, around 19 had hepatocellular carcinoma, about 15 melanoma, 9 renal cell carcinoma and 9 head and neck cancer. The paper reports the monotherapy dose-escalation portion (N of about 47 patients) of the phase I ivuxolimab trial. The dose-escalation cohort was roughly 87% male with a mean age of about 65 years, ranging from roughly 23 to 90. Prior anti-PD-1, anti-PD-L1 or anti-CTLA-4 therapy was permitted, and checkpoint inhibitors had been received by around 40% of dose-escalation patients. Peripheral TCRbeta sequencing aimed to test whether ivuxolimab altered TCR sequence diversity and caused clonal T-cell expansion. Partial responses were achieved by three dose-escalation patients, of whom one had hepatocellular carcinoma and two had cutaneous melanoma. Intravenous ivuxolimab was administered to patients every 2 weeks at six dose levels: 0.01, 0.1, 0.3, 1.5, 3 and 10 mg/kg.

The trial excluded patients who had a history of autoimmune disease or who were on systemic immunosuppression. Peripheral blood for TCR sequencing was collected from all dose cohorts at baseline, on cycle 4 day 1, and on cycle 7 day 1. Samples came from an open-label, multicenter, first-in-human phase I dose-escalation trial of ivuxolimab. Adults with locally advanced or metastatic melanoma, renal cell, hepatocellular, or head and neck squamous cell carcinoma were enrolled in the trial. Before TCR sequencing, CD4+ and CD8+ T cells were separately sorted from peripheral blood. With regard to this clone: There is no known antigen for this receptor. Base qualities are not provided; no much larger clone lies one nucleotide away.

The germline V gene gives CDR1 as SGHRS and CDR2 as YFSETQ. From the cysteine through the phenylalanine, the CDR3 covers 14 amino acids. The entry retains the CDR3 DNA only, 42 bases that are in frame from base 1. V loses 4 bases, J loses 1 base, and the germline ends lie 11 bases apart. Genomic DNA was isolated from the sorted cells so that the TCRbeta CDR3 region could be sequenced. TCRbeta CDR3 regions were sequenced using the immunoSEQ Assay. TCRdb retrieved this table from immuneACCESS and kept in-frame rearrangements only. Not all clones are present; in checked studies, unresolved V genes account for under half, and no reason is known for the remainder. Recorded for this sample are around 50,000 clones; about 83% of them occurred a single time. In total, the top ten clones hold more than 1% of the sample. What the work shows at the level of the full study, not this receptor alone: At doses of 0.1 to 3.0 mg/kg, clonal expansion of both CD4+ and CD8+ T cells in blood was seen between baseline and week 6. In partial responders in the 0.1-3.0 mg/kg groups, normalized peripheral clonal expansion was found to be among the lowest, especially among CD8+ T cells. After ivuxolimab, more expanded clones were found on average in CD8+ T cells than in CD4+ T cells. The antigen specificity of the peripheral T cells that underwent clonal expansion was not determined. Low levels of normalized T-cell clonal expansion were also seen in some patients who did not respond.

This chain joins TRBV5-1 to TRBJ1-1; TRBD1 is perhaps the D gene, given 5 matching bases. This TCR was recovered from an adult with an advanced solid tumor such as melanoma, head and neck, liver or kidney cancer. Source: CD4+ or CD8+ T cells sorted from blood, taken in a trial of the OX40 agonist ivuxolimab. The bases read TGCGCCAGCAGCCCTGACAGTTGGAACACTGAAGCTTTCTTT. It is translated as CASSPDSWNTEAFF.